This T cell receptor (beta chain) was identified during a study of T cells in localized non-small cell lung cancer. The study, taken as a whole, reports: The tumor had only one region sequenced, so heterogeneity remains possible. Measurement of T cell clonality placed uninvolved adjacent lung highest, above the level in tumor. Out of the top 100 tumor clones, a median approximately 57 were seen in adjacent lung.

About this clone: The antigen remains undetermined.

Profiled with immunoSEQ multiplex PCR; TCRdb holds only in-frame clones, not every one. The sample records about 79,000 clones, roughly 91% being singletons. The CDR3 spans 13 residues. V lost 8 bases and J lost 3, with 15 bases in between. Germline CDR1 SGHNT, CDR2 YYREEE (reference sequence). The chain is built from TRBV5-4 and TRBJ2-7, with a tentative D call TRBD2 (5 bases). This receptor was identified in a woman aged 35-70 years with stage I squamous cell lung carcinoma. This material consisted of peripheral blood, taken before any cancer treatment. The CDR3 DNA follows: TGTGCCAGTAATTCCGGGGAAGGCTACGAGCAGTACTTC. Translated: CASNSGEGYEQYF.